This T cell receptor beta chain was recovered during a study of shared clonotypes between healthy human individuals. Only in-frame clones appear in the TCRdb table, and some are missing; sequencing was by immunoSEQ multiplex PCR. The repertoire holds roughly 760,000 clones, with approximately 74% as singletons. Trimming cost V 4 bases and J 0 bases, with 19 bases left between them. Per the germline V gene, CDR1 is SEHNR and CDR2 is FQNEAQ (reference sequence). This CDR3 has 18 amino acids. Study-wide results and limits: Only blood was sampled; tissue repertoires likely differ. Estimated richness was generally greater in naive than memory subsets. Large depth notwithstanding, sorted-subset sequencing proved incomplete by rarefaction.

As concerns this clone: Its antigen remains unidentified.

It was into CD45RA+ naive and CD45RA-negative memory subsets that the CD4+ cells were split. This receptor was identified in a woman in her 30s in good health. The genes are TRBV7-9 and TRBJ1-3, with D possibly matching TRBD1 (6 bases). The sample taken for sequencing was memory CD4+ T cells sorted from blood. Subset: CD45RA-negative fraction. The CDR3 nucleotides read TGTGCCAGCAGCTCCTCCGAGGGGGGGACGAGCTCTGGAAACACCATATATTTT. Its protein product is CASSSSEGGTSSGNTIYF.